This TCR beta chain was captured in a study of spatial heterogeneity in lung cancer. Overall study: Averaged across combinations, each unique TCR and UMI pairing appeared more than ten times in raw reads, which were uncorrected.

This clonotype showed up just a few times. What it recognizes is unknown. Time point: sample taken at primary tumor resection. No cells were sorted before sequencing. The whole RNA sequenced was extracted from tumor, nontumor lung or frozen PBMC. Donors were 55 to 75 untreated early-stage non-small cell lung cancer patients. Germline V gene sequence: CDR1 SGHNT, CDR2 YYREEE (reference sequence). The ends lost 2 bases at V and 6 bases at J; junction bases unmatched: 7. The CDR3 is 14 residues long. TCRdb passed the 5' RACE reads through MiXCR, listing each CDR3 protein once. This sample has some 45,000 distinct CDR3 sequences; 12% occur once, and the top ten carry roughly 40%. Study conclusions and caveats: Blood showed ubiquitous tumor TCRs more often at resection than at routine follow-up.

This receptor was taken from a female donor with early-stage non-small cell lung cancer. The V call is TRBV5-4, the J call TRBJ1-2; TRBD1 aligns across 7 bases. This specimen was PBMCs, taken at surgery. The CDR3 DNA is TGTGCCAGCAGCTTAGACATACAGGGGCATGGCTACACCTTC. Residues: CASSLDIQGHGYTF. Combining the CDR3 with reference TRBV5-4 and TRBJ1-2 gives the whole variable domain ETGVTQSPTHLIKTRGQQVTLRCSSQSGHNTVSWYQQALGQGPQFIFQYYREEENGRGNFPPRFSGLQFPNYSSELNVNALELDDSALYLCASSLDIQGHGYTFGSGTRLTVV.